This T cell receptor (beta chain) was recovered during a study of T cell responses to AZD1222 COVID-19 vaccine. Study context: Second doses were pooled across both intervals (about 4 or about 12 weeks).

Study-level findings and limits: Seropositive status at baseline applied to only 6 or 7 AZD1222 recipients. Repertoires in all cases were sampled only once the peak T cell response had passed. Clonal diversity may have been underestimated, and the donors were mostly white British, with more females than males.

Concerning this clone itself: The antigen is unknown. The junction does not match germline at one end; this may be a read error.

The length of the CDR3 is 10 residues. Per germline, CDR1 SNHLY and CDR2 FYNNEI. Sequencing used immunoSEQ multiplex PCR; TCRdb keeps in-frame clones, though not all of them. This table holds 140,000 to 150,000 clones, 80% to 90% found once. Material: peripheral blood, obtained on day 0 of AZD1222 vaccination. The V call is TRBV2, the J call TRBJ1-2; no firm D call. The clonotype originates from an adult in good health. Written as DNA, the CDR3 is TGTGCCAGCAGTGATTGGCAACACGGGTTC. Its translation is CASSDWQHGF. Full variable domain (outside the CDR3, taken from reference TRBV2 and TRBJ1-2): EPEVTQTPSHQVTQMGQEVILRCVPISNHLYFYWYRQILGQKVEFLVSFYNNEISEKSEIFDDQFSVERPDGSNFTLKIRSTKLEDSAMYFCASSDWQHGFGSGTRLTVV.